What follows are 28 T cell receptor beta chains derived from one specimen sequenced in a study of shared clonotypes between healthy human individuals. The table came from immunoSEQ multiplex PCR; TCRdb's copy has only in-frame clones and leaves some out. The sample has hundreds of thousands of clones, 90% to 96% seen once. Source material: naive CD4+ T cells sorted from blood. Subset given: CD45RA+ positively selected. Receptor source: a woman aged 25 to 39 in good health.

V gene TRBV10-3 combines with J gene TRBJ1-5, with TRBD1 as a possible D gene (6 bases). V lost 10 bases, J lost 2 bases, and 15 bases lay in between. CDR3 length: 14 amino acids. The V gene's germline CDR1 is ENHRY and CDR2 SYGVKD. CDR3 in amino acids: CATRQETGNQPQHF. The CDR3 coding sequence is TGTGCCACCCGACAGGAGACCGGCAATCAGCCCCAGCATTTT.

The gene calls are TRBV28 and TRBJ2-7; 12 bases line up with TRBD2. V lost 3 bases, J lost 6 bases, and 18 bases stayed unmatched. Germline V CDR1 and CDR2: MDHEN, SYDVKM. The CDR3 spans 19 residues. The CDR3 DNA reads as TGTGCCAGCAGTTTCTTTTGGCCTAGCGGGAGGGTATGGCGCGGCGAGCAGTACTTC. Protein: CASSFFWPSGRVWRGEQYF.

The V gene is TRBV27, the J gene TRBJ1-4, with D possibly being TRBD1 (5 bases). V was cut by 2 bases and J by 1 base, with 11 bases left in between. This CDR3 has 16 amino acids. Germline CDR1 is MNHEY and CDR2 is SMNVEV (reference sequence). The CDR3 reads CASSLGSGVTNEKLFF. The CDR3 nucleotides are TGTGCCAGCAGTTTAGGGTCGGGGGTAACTAATGAAAAACTGTTTTTT.

V usage is TRBV7-2 and J usage is TRBJ2-2; 7 positions match TRBD1. The CDR3 is made up of 14 amino acids. Germline CDR1 and CDR2: SGHTA and FQGNSA. Losses at the gene ends were 3 bases for V and 4 bases for J; bases not matched to a gene: 2. This CDR3 is CASSFQGVTGELFF. As DNA, the CDR3 is TGTGCCAGCAGCTTCCAGGGGGTCACCGGGGAGCTGTTTTTT.

The J gene is TRBJ2-7, the V gene TRBV15; 9 bases are a match to TRBD1. The V gene's germline CDR1 is LNHNV and CDR2 YYDKDF (reference sequence). The CDR3 runs 18 residues. With 0 bases clipped from V and 1 base from J, the junction kept 10 bases outside the gene matches. The CDR3 region is CATSRDPGQGPKSYEQYF. In nucleotides, the CDR3 is TGTGCCACCAGCAGAGATCCGGGACAGGGACCGAAATCCTACGAGCAGTACTTC.

The genes are TRBV28 and TRBJ1-6; tentative D call: TRBD1 (5 bases). V shed 9 bases and J shed 5 bases, with 14 bases lying between them. The CDR3 loop spans 14 amino acids. Looked up from germline, CDR1 is MDHEN and CDR2 is SYDVKM. The CDR3 nucleotides are TGTGCCAGTTGTAGGGGAGCAAATAATTCACCCCTCCACTTT. It is translated as CASCRGANNSPLHF.

The chain links TRBV7-9 to TRBJ2-6, with D hard to call. Per the germline V gene, CDR1 is SEHNR and CDR2 is FQNEAQ (reference sequence). The CDR3 contains 14 residues. Trimming took off 8 bases at V and 7 bases at J, with 15 bases between the two ends. In nucleotides, the CDR3 is TGTGCCAGCCGAGGCACCTACGGAGCCAACGTCCTGACTTTC. Protein: CASRGTYGANVLTF.

The J gene is TRBJ2-7, the V gene TRBV5-1, with D perhaps matching TRBD1 or TRBD2 (6 bases each). Germline-derived CDR1 and CDR2 are SGHRS and YFSETQ. CDR3 length: 14 amino acids. The V gene lost 3 bases and the J gene lost 3 bases, with 13 bases spanning the gap. The CDR3 region is CASSSTGGDYEQYF. The CDR3 coding sequence is TGCGCCAGCAGCTCCACCGGGGGCGACTACGAGCAGTACTTC.

The chain has TRBV6-6 and TRBJ1-5; D remains unclear. Germline lookup yields CDR1 MNHNY and CDR2 SVGAGI (reference sequence). The CDR3 is made up of 14 amino acids. Trimming removed 7 bases from V and 7 bases from J, with 17 bases in between. For the CDR3, the DNA is TGTGCCAGCACCATGGCCGGGGATGGACAGCCCCAGCATTTT. It translates to CASTMAGDGQPQHF.

This chain links TRBV6-5 with TRBJ2-7; 7 nucleotides align to TRBD1. CDR1 and CDR2 from the germline V gene are MNHEY and SVGAGI. Trimming at V came to 3 bases and at J to 2 bases, leaving 4 bases not matched to a gene. The CDR3 is 14 amino acids. The CDR3 here is CASSYGRGTYEQYF. The CDR3 DNA reads TGTGCCAGCAGTTATGGCAGGGGGACCTACGAGCAGTACTTC.

The chain uses TRBV7-3 and TRBJ2-5; D tentatively fits TRBD1 or TRBD2 (5 bases each). Germline V gives CDR1 SGHTA, CDR2 FQGTGA. The CDR3 has 13 amino acids. V was trimmed by 5 bases and J by 7 bases, leaving 14 bases between them. In nucleotides, the CDR3 is TGTGCCAGCAGCGCAGGGTATGGAGGGACCCAGTACTTC. Translating gives CASSAGYGGTQYF.

This rearrangement joins TRBV5-1 to TRBJ2-3; D gene ambiguous. The CDR3 is made up of 15 amino acids. Per the germline V gene, CDR1 is SGHRS and CDR2 is YFSETQ. V lost 5 bases and J lost 0, with 13 bases in between. The CDR3 sequence is CASRVGGSSTDTQYF. DNA of the CDR3: TGCGCCAGCAGGGTGGGCGGATCTAGCACAGATACGCAGTATTTT.

The chain has TRBV5-4 and TRBJ2-1; D is tentatively TRBD1 or TRBD2 (5 bases each). CDR3 length: 16 residues. Deletions cut 4 bases from V and 8 bases from J, with 22 bases between. Germline V CDR1 and CDR2: SGHNT, YYREEE (reference sequence). For the CDR3, the DNA is TGTGCCAGCAGCCCCGATGGGGGAGTCAGCAGCGATGAGCAGTTCTTC. Protein product: CASSPDGGVSSDEQFF.

This chain links TRBV5-6 with TRBJ1-1; TRBD1 agrees at 10 bases. Germline CDR1 and CDR2: SGHDT and YYEEEE. With 4 bases clipped from V and 4 bases from J, the junction kept 4 bases outside the gene matches. The CDR3 is 14 amino acids. The CDR3 DNA sequence: TGTGCCAGCAGCGTGGGACAGGGGATCACTGAAGCTTTCTTT. Protein sequence: CASSVGQGITEAFF.

The chain combines TRBV27 with TRBJ2-7; TRBD2 matches at 9 bases. The junction had 7 bases not matched to a gene; V was cut back by 5 bases and J by 5 bases. Germline V gene lookup returns CDR1 MNHEY and CDR2 SMNVEV (reference sequence). This CDR3 is 14 amino acids long. CDR3 nucleotide sequence: TGTGCCAGCAGTCGACTAGCGGATGGCCACGAGCAGTACTTC. It codes for CASSRLADGHEQYF.

This clone has just one count. The rearrangement uses TRBV7-6 and TRBJ2-7; D may be TRBD1 or TRBD2 (5 bases each). Trimming removed 5 bases at V and 0 bases at J, with 14 bases between. Germline V gene sequence: CDR1 SGHVS, CDR2 FNYEAQ. The CDR3 covers 15 residues. The CDR3 DNA reads as TGTGCCAGCAGCCTAGGGACGGGACCCTCCTACGAGCAGTACTTC. This encodes CASSLGTGPSYEQYF.

The chain employs TRBV4-1 and TRBJ2-5; possibly TRBD1 or TRBD2 for D (5 bases each). Germline V CDR1 and CDR2: MGHRA, YSYEKL. CDR3 length: 16 amino acids. V was cut by 4 bases and J by 2 bases, with 17 bases left in between. The CDR3 is CASSPPGRPRQETQYF. Written as DNA, the CDR3 is TGCGCCAGCAGCCCACCGGGACGGCCCAGGCAAGAGACCCAGTACTTC.

The chain combines TRBV28 with TRBJ2-1, with D perhaps TRBD1 (8 bases). Germline V CDR1 and CDR2: MDHEN, SYDVKM. This CDR3 region has 15 residues. V was trimmed by 8 bases and J by 9 bases, leaving 23 bases between them. The CDR3 loop is CASGQDRATGGEQFF. CDR3 bases: TGTGCCAGCGGTCAGGACAGGGCCACGGGAGGTGAGCAGTTCTTC.

The DNA of the CDR3 is TGTGCCAGCAGTTTACCCCTGGGACTCGACTATGGCTACACCTTC. Protein: CASSLPLGLDYGYTF. The chain carries TRBV28 and TRBJ1-2; a possible D gene is TRBD1 (5 bases). Germline V lookup: CDR1 MDHEN, CDR2 SYDVKM. CDR3 length equals 15 residues. V was trimmed by 2 bases and J by 3 bases, leaving 13 bases between them.

This clone appeared a single time. This chain uses TRBV28 with TRBJ1-5; D call uncertain. Between the trimmed V and J ends, which lost 5 bases and 0 bases, there was a span of 11 bases. Germline V lookup: CDR1 MDHEN, CDR2 SYDVKM. This CDR3 is 15 amino acids long. The CDR3 protein is CASSPVRNSNQPQHF. The CDR3 DNA follows: TGTGCCAGCAGTCCCGTACGCAATAGCAATCAGCCCCAGCATTTT.

The chain recombines TRBV7-9 with TRBJ2-2, with D possibly matching TRBD2 (6 bases). CDR3 length equals 14 residues. The germline gives CDR1 SEHNR, CDR2 FQNEAQ (reference sequence). Trimming took off 5 bases at V and 1 base at J, with 8 bases between the two ends. The CDR3 here is CASSTGRNTGELFF. The CDR3 nucleotides are TGTGCCAGCAGCACCGGGAGGAACACCGGGGAGCTGTTTTTT.

A word on this clone: It is unclear where the CDR3 begins or ends on the DNA, so no DNA is shown, and the CDR3 is as TCRdb lists it. This chain uses TRBV28 with TRBJ2-7. The CDR3 is 14 residues long, counting both termini. Looked up from germline, CDR1 is MDHEN and CDR2 is SYDVKM. The CDR3 loop is CASDSGQALSEQYF.

The DNA for the CDR3 is TGTGCCAGCAGCCAGGTGGACAGGCAAGAGACCCAGTACTTC. Its protein is CASSQVDRQETQYF. V and J are TRBV5-8 and TRBJ2-5; TRBD1 matches 7 bases. Looked up from germline, CDR1 is SGHTS and CDR2 is YDEGEE. This CDR3 comprises 14 residues. The J segment lost 2 bases and the V segment lost 4 bases, leaving 5 bases of the junction unmatched.

The chain joins TRBV28 to TRBJ2-1; unclear D gene. V gave up 5 bases and J gave up 4 bases, with 12 bases separating them. The CDR3 contains 14 residues. Germline values: CDR1 MDHEN, CDR2 SYDVKM. The CDR3 coding sequence is TGTGCCAGCAGTGTCACACGAGAGTACAATGAGCAGTTCTTC. Translating it yields CASSVTREYNEQFF.

J is TRBJ2-7 and V is TRBV28; TRBD2 is a possible D gene (7 bases). Between the trimmed V and J ends, which lost 4 bases and 4 bases, there was a span of 17 bases. The germline V gene has CDR1 MDHEN and CDR2 SYDVKM. The CDR3 is 15 residues long. The CDR3 sequence: CASSSPRGAGYEQYF. The DNA for the CDR3 is TGTGCCAGCAGTTCCCCCAGGGGAGCGGGGTACGAGCAGTACTTC.

This sequence joins TRBV30 and TRBJ1-3; D is uncertain. This CDR3 has 12 amino acids. CDR1 GTSNPN and CDR2 SVGIG come from the germline V gene (reference sequence). Trimming pared 1 base from V and 2 bases from J, leaving 3 bases between. The CDR3 DNA reads TGTGCCTGGAGTGGCCCTGGAAACACCATATATTTT. This encodes CAWSGPGNTIYF.

About this clone itself: At the DNA level, this CDR3 is encoded by other sequences in the same sample as well. The chain recombines TRBV30 with TRBJ1-5; 7 bases are shared with TRBD1. Trimming cost V 3 bases and J 2 bases; bases outside gene matches: 4. The CDR3 is 14 residues long. The germline V gene encodes CDR1 GTSNPN and CDR2 SVGIG (reference sequence). This chain's CDR3 is CAWSRQGGNQPQHF. CDR3 DNA sequence: TGTGCCTGGAGCCGACAGGGAGGCAATCAGCCCCAGCATTTT.

The chain couples TRBV6-1 to TRBJ2-2, with D unresolved. The V end lost 4 bases, the J end lost 4 bases, and 13 bases lay between the germline ends. CDR1 is MNHNS and CDR2 is SASEGT in the germline V gene. This CDR3 is 15 amino acids long. Here the CDR3 DNA reads TGTGCCAGCAGTGTAGCCGAGGAAGGCACCGGGGAGCTGTTTTTT. Translated, it gives CASSVAEEGTGELFF.